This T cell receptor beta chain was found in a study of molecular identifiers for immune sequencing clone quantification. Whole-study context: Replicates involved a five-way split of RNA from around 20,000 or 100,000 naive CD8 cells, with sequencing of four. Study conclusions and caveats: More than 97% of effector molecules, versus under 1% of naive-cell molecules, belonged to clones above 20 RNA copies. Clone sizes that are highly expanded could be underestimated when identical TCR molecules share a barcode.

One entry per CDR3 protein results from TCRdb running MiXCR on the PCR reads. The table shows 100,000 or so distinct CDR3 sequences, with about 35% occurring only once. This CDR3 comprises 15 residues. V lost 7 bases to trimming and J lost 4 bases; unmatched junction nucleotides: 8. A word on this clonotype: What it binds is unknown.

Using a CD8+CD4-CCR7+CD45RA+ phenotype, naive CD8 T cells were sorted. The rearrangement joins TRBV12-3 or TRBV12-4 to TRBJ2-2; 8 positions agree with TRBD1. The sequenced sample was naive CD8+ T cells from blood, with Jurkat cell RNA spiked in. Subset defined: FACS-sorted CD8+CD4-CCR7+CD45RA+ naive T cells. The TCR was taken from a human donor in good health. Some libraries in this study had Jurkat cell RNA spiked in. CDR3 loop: CASKEAGQGTGELFF. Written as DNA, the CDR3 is TGTGCCAGCAAAGAGGCCGGACAGGGCACCGGGGAGCTGTTTTTT.